This T cell receptor (beta chain) came from a study of blood T cell repertoires in COVID-19. Study information: Sites across the United States, Italy and Spain contributed samples from acute and convalescent COVID-19. T cells, B-cell-depleted T cells, or PBMCs provided the cDNA or gDNA that served as material.

In germline, CDR1 is SEHNR, CDR2 FQNEAQ (reference sequence). This CDR3 comprises 16 residues. V gave up 3 bases and J gave up 4 bases; unmatched junction bases: 7. In terms of age and location, participants ranged from roughly 18 to 95 years and lived in approximately 26 US areas. As processed by the authors: Estimated nucleated cell counts came from reference gene primer amplification. Libraries were prepared by immunoSEQ multiplex PCR; TCRdb keeps only in-frame clonotypes and omits some of them. That table supplies the V and J calls and clone size; D and trimming were determined from the DNA. The repertoire holds about 270,000 clones, with about 87% as singletons.

This receptor was identified in a woman in her 50s who had recovered from COVID-19. Source material: PBMCs or T cells enriched from blood (not recorded which). V usage is TRBV7-9 and J usage is TRBJ2-2; 8 bases match TRBD2. The CDR3 spells CASSFGGSGTTGELFF. CDR3 sequence (DNA): TGTGCCAGCAGCTTCGGTGGTAGCGGGACCACCGGGGAGCTGTTTTTT.